These 10 T cell receptor beta chains were sequenced from one sample in a study of blood T cells in healthy people across ages. A J-beta primer mix and a sample-barcoded 5' primer were used in a second PCR of about 7 to 11 cycles. Using its own MiXCR run on the 5' RACE reads, TCRdb lists one record per CDR3 protein. Among approximately 940,000 distinct CDR3 sequences listed, roughly 50% were seen once. The sequenced sample was blood. These receptor sequences come from a young man in good health.

This chain links TRBV7-2 with TRBJ1-1, with D possibly being TRBD1 (5 bases). This CDR3 contains 15 residues. CDR1 is SGHTA and CDR2 is FQGNSA in the germline V gene. Trimming took off 6 bases at V and 4 bases at J, with 18 bases between the two ends. CDR3 DNA sequence: TGTGCCAGCAGTCGCATTTTCGGGGGTACCACTGAAGCTTTCTTT. Its protein product is CASSRIFGGTTEAFF.

The chain is built from TRBV5-6 and TRBJ1-2, with 10 bases that match TRBD1. V was pared by 3 bases and J by 7 bases, with 6 bases of the junction left unmatched. This CDR3 comprises 14 residues. Germline assignment: CDR1 SGHDT and CDR2 YYEEEE. CDR3 in amino acids: CASSWGQGMAGYTF. CDR3 sequence (DNA): TGTGCCAGCAGCTGGGGACAGGGGATGGCTGGCTACACCTTC.

This clonotype was seen a handful of times. This rearrangement joins TRBV7-2 to TRBJ2-7; D uncertain. The germline V and J ends were trimmed by 1 base and 0 bases, with 10 bases remaining between them. This CDR3 is 15 amino acids long. Germline V gene lookup returns CDR1 SGHTA and CDR2 FQGNSA. DNA of the CDR3: TGTGCCAGCAGCTTAGAAGGCCAAAACTCCTACGAGCAGTACTTC. This gives the protein CASSLEGQNSYEQYF. Drawing the rest from reference TRBV7-2 and TRBJ2-7, the complete variable domain is GAGVSQSPSNKVTEKGKDVELRCDPISGHTALYWYRQSLGQGLEFLIYFQGNSAPDKSGLPSDRFSAERTGGSVSTLTIQRTQQEDSAVYLCASSLEGQNSYEQYFGPGTRLTVT.

The gene calls are TRBV27 and TRBJ2-7; D is possibly TRBD2 (6 bases). V lost 4 bases, J lost 6 bases, and 10 bases lay in between. Germline V gives CDR1 MNHEY, CDR2 SMNVEV (reference sequence). The CDR3 extends over 12 amino acids. CDR3 region: CASSWGESEQYF. DNA of the CDR3: TGTGCCAGCAGTTGGGGGGAGAGCGAGCAGTACTTC.

This chain uses TRBV4-3 with TRBJ1-2, with 11 bases fitting TRBD1. The CDR3 sequence is 19 residues long. J lost 6 bases, V lost 4 bases, and 19 bases had no gene match. CDR1 is LGHNA, CDR2 YSLEER, per germline. The CDR3 spells CASSRSDRGQRIGWHGYTF. CDR3 DNA: TGCGCCAGCAGCCGTTCGGACAGGGGGCAAAGGATTGGGTGGCATGGCTACACCTTC.

This chain joins TRBV29-1 and TRBJ1-2; the D gene is possibly TRBD1 (6 bases). CDR1 and CDR2 from the germline V gene are SQVTM and ANQGSEA. CDR3 length equals 16 residues. V was pared by 6 bases and J by 2 bases, with 22 bases between. The CDR3 coding sequence is TGCAGCGTCGATGCCCAGTCAGGACAGCCAAACTATGGCTACACCTTC. It translates to CSVDAQSGQPNYGYTF.

This clonotype was seen many times. J is TRBJ2-5 and V is TRBV24-1, with unresolved D. The CDR3 extends over 13 amino acids. Per the germline V gene, CDR1 is KGHDR and CDR2 is SFDVKD. V lost 8 bases and J 4 bases, leaving 13 bases between the germline ends. In DNA, the CDR3 is TGTGCCACCATTCCCTCCCGACGAGAGACCCAGTACTTC. It yields the protein CATIPSRRETQYF.

There are a few counts of this clonotype. CDR3 DNA: TGCAGCGTCGCCTTTCAGGGGTCTGGCTACACCTTC. This gives the protein CSVAFQGSGYTF. V gene TRBV29-1 combines with J gene TRBJ1-2; tentative D call: TRBD1 (6 bases). V lost 6 bases and J lost 7, with 15 bases in between. This CDR3 has 12 residues. Germline-derived CDR1 and CDR2 are SQVTM and ANQGSEA.

As concerns this clonotype: Sequence at one end of the junction differs from germline and may be a read error. The chain employs TRBV4-2 and TRBJ2-1, with 11 bases that match TRBD1. Germline V gene data show CDR1 as LGHNA and CDR2 as YNFKEQ. The CDR3 contains 15 residues. The CDR3 sequence is CASSSDRGLNKEQFF. The CDR3 DNA sequence: TGTGCCAGCAGCTCGGACAGGGGGCTTAACAAGGAGCAGTTCTTC.

The V call is TRBV7-2, the J call TRBJ1-1; D uncertain. Trimming stripped 5 bases from V and 3 bases from J, with 13 bases between. Germline CDR1 is SGHTA and CDR2 is FQGNSA. The CDR3 loop spans 14 amino acids. This CDR3 reads CASSRPRVDTEAFF. The CDR3 bases are TGTGCCAGCAGCCGACCCCGAGTTGACACTGAAGCTTTCTTT.